These T cell receptor beta chains were read from a single sample in a study of blood T cell repertoires in COVID-19. TCRdb's copy holds only in-frame clones and misses some; the assay was immunoSEQ multiplex PCR. Counted here are roughly 150,000 clones, around four fifths occurring once; the ten biggest clones make up approximately 2.8%. The specimen sequenced was peripheral blood. The source is a man in his sixties or seventies with acute or convalescent COVID-19. Both conserved end residues are part of each CDR3. The order of the fields is V gene, clone size, D gene, J gene, CDR3 protein, CDR3 DNA. A D gene is named only where the DNA matches it firmly. A clone size is listed for some rows: how often the clone was seen (once, few, many), or a class if it is expanded.

TRBV7-2,-,-,TRBJ1-4,CASSRGGATNEKLFF,TGTGCCAGCAGCCGCGGGGGGGCAACTAATGAAAAACTGTTTTTT
TRBV19,-,-,TRBJ1-3,CASEDNSSGNTIYF,TGTGCCAGCGAGGACAACAGCTCTGGAAACACCATATATTTT
TRBV19,-,-,TRBJ2-4,CASSSTGKNIQYF,TGTGCCAGTAGTAGTACGGGAAAAAACATTCAGTACTTC
TRBV19,-,-,TRBJ2-5,CASSIGRRETQYF,TGTGCCAGTAGTATTGGGAGGAGAGAGACCCAGTACTTC
TRBV24-1,-,TRBD1,TRBJ1-2,CATSDGQDRGYTF,TGTGCCACCAGTGACGGACAGGACAGGGGCTACACCTTC
TRBV5-4,-,-,TRBJ1-2,CASSPRQSNYGYTF,TGTGCCAGCAGCCCACGACAGAGCAACTATGGCTACACCTTC
TRBV5-1,once,TRBD2,TRBJ2-5,CASSLLSSGNQETQYF,TGCGCCAGCAGCTTATTGTCTAGCGGGAATCAAGAGACCCAGTACTTC
TRBV2,few,-,TRBJ1-6,CASRNPRDLYSPLHF,TGTGCCAGCAGAAATCCCAGGGATCTTTATTCACCCCTCCACTTT
TRBV4-2,-,-,TRBJ1-1,CASSQEVSGNTEAFF,TGTGCCAGCAGCCAAGAAGTCAGTGGGAACACTGAAGCTTTCTTT
TRBV7-9,-,-,TRBJ2-1,CASSLAAYNEQFF,TGTGCCAGCAGCCTAGCAGCTTACAATGAGCAGTTCTTC
TRBV4-1,-,-,TRBJ2-7,CASSQDLRYYEQYF,TGCGCCAGCAGCCAAGATTTGCGGTACTACGAGCAGTACTTC
TRBV12-3/TRBV12-4,few,-,TRBJ2-5,CASSRQVAETQYF,TGTGCCAGCAGTCGACAGGTTGCTGAGACCCAGTACTTC
TRBV28,-,-,TRBJ2-3,CASSTPGKDTQYF,TGTGCCAGCAGTACCCCAGGGAAAGATACGCAGTATTTT
TRBV11-1,-,TRBD2,TRBJ2-1,CASSPRTSGQQFF,TGTGCCAGCAGCCCCAGGACTAGCGGGCAGCAGTTCTTC
TRBV30,once,TRBD2,TRBJ2-7,CAWSGLAGGYEQYF,TGTGCCTGGAGTGGGCTAGCGGGAGGCTACGAGCAGTACTTC
TRBV6-5,-,TRBD2,TRBJ2-7,CASLGLARPYEQYF,TGTGCCAGCCTGGGACTAGCGAGACCCTACGAGCAGTACTTC
TRBV27,-,-,TRBJ2-1,CASSSQYNEQFF,TGTGCCAGCAGTTCCCAGTACAATGAGCAGTTCTTC
TRBV25-1,-,-,TRBJ2-6,CASSHPSGANVLTF,TGTGCCAGCAGTCATCCCTCTGGGGCCAACGTCCTGACTTTC
TRBV5-4,-,-,TRBJ1-2,CASSLDRQAYGYTF,TGTGCCAGCAGCTTGGACCGACAGGCATATGGCTACACCTTC
TRBV12-5,-,-,TRBJ2-2,CASGLVLTGELFF,TGTGCTAGTGGTTTGGTTTTAACCGGGGAGCTGTTTTTT
TRBV19,-,-,TRBJ1-6,CASRDTHNSPLHF,TGTGCCAGTAGGGACACTCATAATTCACCCCTCCACTTT
TRBV28,-,TRBD1,TRBJ2-2,CASRTGGSTGELFF,TGTGCCAGCAGGACAGGGGGGAGTACCGGGGAGCTGTTTTTT
TRBV30,-,-,TRBJ2-5,CAWSQALREETQYF,TGTGCCTGGAGTCAAGCTTTACGGGAGGAGACCCAGTACTTC
TRBV11-3,-,-,TRBJ2-7,CASSLRTEAYEQYF,TGTGCCAGCAGCCTCCGGACAGAAGCCTACGAGCAGTACTTC
TRBV4-2,-,TRBD2,TRBJ2-3,CASSYNTGTRGRTDTQYF,TGTGCCAGCAGCTATAACACCGGGACTAGAGGTCGTACAGATACGCAGTATTTT
TRBV5-4,-,TRBD1,TRBJ2-2,CASSFPVQGIGTGELFF,TGTGCCAGCAGCTTCCCCGTACAGGGGATAGGCACCGGGGAGCTGTTTTTT
TRBV2,-,-,TRBJ1-6,CASKRSSYNSPLHF,TGTGCCAGCAAGAGGAGCTCCTATAATTCACCCCTCCACTTT
TRBV4-3,many,-,TRBJ2-3,CASSQASGGPDTQYF,TGCGCCAGCAGCCAAGCGTCTGGTGGGCCAGATACGCAGTATTTT
TRBV7-3,-,TRBD1,TRBJ1-4,CASSLSAQGATNEKLFF,TGTGCCAGCAGCTTAAGCGCGCAGGGGGCGACCAATGAAAAACTGTTTTTT